This TCR beta chain was found in a study of vaccination effects on CD4 cells after COVID-19. Profiled with immunoSEQ multiplex PCR; TCRdb holds only in-frame clones, not every one. Counted here are some 10,000 clones, around 74% occurring once; the ten biggest clones make up roughly 10%. Subsequent to 10 days of culture, CD4+ T cells were isolated. Either the mRNA-1273 or the BNT162b2 vaccine was given to participants as two doses. Remarks on this clone: Antigen specificity is unknown.

This CDR3 is 13 amino acids long. Trimming left V 6 bases short and J 6 bases short, with 12 bases between. Germline CDR1 reads MNHEY; CDR2 reads SMNVEV (reference sequence). The chain couples TRBV27 to TRBJ2-1, with D tentatively TRBD1 (6 bases). The specimen was CD4+ T cells from PBMCs cultured without peptide, collected after COVID-19 vaccination. This receptor was identified in a human donor who received a COVID-19 vaccine. The CDR3 DNA reads TGTGCCAGCAGGGGGGACATCTCCAATGAGCAGTTCTTC. Amino acids: CASRGDISNEQFF.